The source of this TCR beta chain is a study of cytomegalovirus exposure and HLA in healthy donors. In nominal health when sampled, donors likely had unrecorded immune exposures nonetheless. As for this clone: What it recognizes is unknown. At one boundary the junction diverges from the germline segment, which might be a read error.

General study points: Upon later analysis, TCR association rates were observed to vary by HLA locus, being highest for DRB1 and lowest for HLA-C. Earlier analysis yielded a pattern in which most TCR beta V segments were productive about 90% or about 30% of the time.

The CDR3 consists of 15 residues. CDR1 and CDR2 from the germline V gene are SEHNR and FQNEAQ (reference sequence). The PCR was carried out with 60 Vbeta primers and 13 Jbeta primers. The repertoire was sequenced with immunoSEQ multiplex PCR; TCRdb's copy has only in-frame clones and lacks some. The sample consists of 90,000 to 100,000 clones, around 70% of them appearing once. V and J are TRBV7-9 and TRBJ2-5, with 8 bases aligning to TRBD2. This clonotype was sampled from a man aged 45 to 65 in good health and CMV-seronegative. The sample consisted of PBMCs. CDR3 amino acids: CASSSGVASGPIHHF. The DNA for the CDR3 is TGTGCCAGCAGCTCTGGGGTGGCTAGCGGGCCCATACACCACTTC.